The clone carrying this TCR beta chain was detected ten times or more. The data are from a study of early T cells in non-severe SARS-CoV-2 infection. About the study: Sequencing was performed on bulk RNA from unsorted whole blood, leaving chains unpaired.

Unique molecular identifier tags were affixed to discrete cDNA molecules. From the 5' RACE reads, TCRdb called clonotypes with MiXCR, one entry per CDR3 protein. The repertoire holds more than 40,000 distinct CDR3 sequences, with almost 7.5% as singletons. The clonotype originates from an adult who was a healthcare worker with PCR-confirmed SARS-CoV-2 infection or an uninfected control (not recorded which). The sequenced material came from whole blood.

The CDR3 region has the DNA TGTGCCAGCAGCTTAAGGGGACTAGCGGGGGGCCGGGATACGCAGTATTTT. It yields the protein CASSLRGLAGGRDTQYF. V usage is TRBV7-2 and J usage is TRBJ2-3; 15 bases map to TRBD2. The germline CDR1 and CDR2 sequences are SGHTA and FQGNSA. The CDR3 consists of 17 residues. V shed 2 bases, J shed 6 bases, and the junction held 6 bases outside the gene matches.